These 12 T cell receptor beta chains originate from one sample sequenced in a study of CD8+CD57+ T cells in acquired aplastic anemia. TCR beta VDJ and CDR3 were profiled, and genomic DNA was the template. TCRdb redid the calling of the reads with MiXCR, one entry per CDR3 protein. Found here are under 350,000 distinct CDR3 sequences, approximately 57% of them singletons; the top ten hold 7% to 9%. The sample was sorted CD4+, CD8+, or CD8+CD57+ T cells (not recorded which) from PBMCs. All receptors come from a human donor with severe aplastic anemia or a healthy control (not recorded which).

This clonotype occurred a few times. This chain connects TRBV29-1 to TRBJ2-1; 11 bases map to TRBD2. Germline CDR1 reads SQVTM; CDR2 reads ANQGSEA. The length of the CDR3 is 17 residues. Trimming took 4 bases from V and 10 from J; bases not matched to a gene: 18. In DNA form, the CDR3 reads TGCAGCGTTGTCTGCGGGGGTAGCGGGGGGGCTCTTGGAGAGCAGTTCTTC. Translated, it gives CSVVCGGSGGALGEQFF.

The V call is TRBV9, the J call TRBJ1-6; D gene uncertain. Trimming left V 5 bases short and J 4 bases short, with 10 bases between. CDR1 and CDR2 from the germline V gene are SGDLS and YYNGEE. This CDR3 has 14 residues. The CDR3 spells CASSFPNYNSPLHF. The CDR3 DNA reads TGTGCCAGCAGTTTCCCGAATTATAATTCACCCCTCCACTTT.

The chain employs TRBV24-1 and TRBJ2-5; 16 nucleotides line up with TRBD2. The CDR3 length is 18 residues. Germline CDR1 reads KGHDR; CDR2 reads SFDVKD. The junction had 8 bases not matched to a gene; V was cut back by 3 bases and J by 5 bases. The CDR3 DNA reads TGTGCCACCAGTGATCCAAGTGGGACTAGCGGGAGGGATGAGACCCAGTACTTC. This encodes CATSDPSGTSGRDETQYF.

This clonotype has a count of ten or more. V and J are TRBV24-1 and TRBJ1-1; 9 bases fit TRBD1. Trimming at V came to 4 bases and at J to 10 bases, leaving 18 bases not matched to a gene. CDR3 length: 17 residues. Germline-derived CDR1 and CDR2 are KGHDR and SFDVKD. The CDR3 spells CATSDPYRGRRVIPAFF. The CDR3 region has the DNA TGTGCCACCAGTGACCCCTACAGGGGGCGAAGAGTAATCCCAGCTTTCTTT.

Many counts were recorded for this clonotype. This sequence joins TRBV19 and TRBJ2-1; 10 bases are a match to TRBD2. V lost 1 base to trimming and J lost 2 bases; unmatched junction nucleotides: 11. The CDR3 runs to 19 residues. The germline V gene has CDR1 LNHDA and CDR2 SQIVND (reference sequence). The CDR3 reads CASSIGATSGAVAYNEQFF. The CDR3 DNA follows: TGTGCCAGTAGTATAGGGGCCACTAGCGGGGCAGTGGCCTACAATGAGCAGTTCTTC.

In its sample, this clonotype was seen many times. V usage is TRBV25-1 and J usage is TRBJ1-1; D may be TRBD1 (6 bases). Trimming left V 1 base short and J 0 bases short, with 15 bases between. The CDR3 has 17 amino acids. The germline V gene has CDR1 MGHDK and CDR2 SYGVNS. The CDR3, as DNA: TGTGCCAGCAGTGAATCCGGGGGCAGGCCGCTGAACACTGAAGCTTTCTTT. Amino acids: CASSESGGRPLNTEAFF.

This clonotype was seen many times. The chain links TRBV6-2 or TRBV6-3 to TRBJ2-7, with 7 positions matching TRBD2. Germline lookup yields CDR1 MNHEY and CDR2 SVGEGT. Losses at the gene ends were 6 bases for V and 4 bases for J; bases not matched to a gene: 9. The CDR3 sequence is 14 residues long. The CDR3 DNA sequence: TGTGCCAGCAGCAGGACTAGAGGGTGGTACGAGCAGTACTTC. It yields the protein CASSRTRGWYEQYF.

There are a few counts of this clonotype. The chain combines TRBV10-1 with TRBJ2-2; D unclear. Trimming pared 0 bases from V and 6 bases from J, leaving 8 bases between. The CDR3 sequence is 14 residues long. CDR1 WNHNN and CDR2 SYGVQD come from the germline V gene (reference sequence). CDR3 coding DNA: TGCGCCAGCAGTGAGTCAGCAGAGCCCGGGGAGCTGTTTTTT. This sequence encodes CASSESAEPGELFF.

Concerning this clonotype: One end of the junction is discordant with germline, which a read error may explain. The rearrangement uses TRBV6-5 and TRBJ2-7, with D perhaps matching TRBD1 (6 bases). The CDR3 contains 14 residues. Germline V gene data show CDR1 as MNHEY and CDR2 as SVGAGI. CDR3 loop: CSSSYLGQGYEQYF. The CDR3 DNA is TGTTCCAGCAGTTACCTGGGTCAGGGGTACGAGCAGTACTTC.

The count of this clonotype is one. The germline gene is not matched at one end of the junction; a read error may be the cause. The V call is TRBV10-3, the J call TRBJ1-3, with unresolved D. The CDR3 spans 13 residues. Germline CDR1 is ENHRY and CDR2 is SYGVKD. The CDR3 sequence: CATSGGDPNTIYF. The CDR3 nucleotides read TGTGCCACCAGTGGCGGGGATCCGAACACCATATATTTT.

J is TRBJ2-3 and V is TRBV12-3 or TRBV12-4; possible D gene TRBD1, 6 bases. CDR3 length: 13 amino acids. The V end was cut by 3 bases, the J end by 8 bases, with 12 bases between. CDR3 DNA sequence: TGTGCCAGCAGTTTCGACAGGAGAGTTACGCAGTATTTT. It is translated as CASSFDRRVTQYF.

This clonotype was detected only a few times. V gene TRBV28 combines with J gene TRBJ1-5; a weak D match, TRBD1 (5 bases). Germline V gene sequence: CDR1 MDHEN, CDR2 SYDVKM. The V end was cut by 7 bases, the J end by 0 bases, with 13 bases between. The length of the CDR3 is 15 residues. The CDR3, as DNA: TGTGCCAGCATCTCATTTAGGGGTAGCAATCAGCCCCAGCATTTT. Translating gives CASISFRGSNQPQHF. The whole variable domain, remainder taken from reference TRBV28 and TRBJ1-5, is DVKVTQSSRYLVKRTGEKVFLECVQDMDHENMFWYRQDPGLGLRLIYFSYDVKMKEKGDIPEGYSVSREKKERFSLILESASTNQTSMYLCASISFRGSNQPQHFGDGTRLSIL.